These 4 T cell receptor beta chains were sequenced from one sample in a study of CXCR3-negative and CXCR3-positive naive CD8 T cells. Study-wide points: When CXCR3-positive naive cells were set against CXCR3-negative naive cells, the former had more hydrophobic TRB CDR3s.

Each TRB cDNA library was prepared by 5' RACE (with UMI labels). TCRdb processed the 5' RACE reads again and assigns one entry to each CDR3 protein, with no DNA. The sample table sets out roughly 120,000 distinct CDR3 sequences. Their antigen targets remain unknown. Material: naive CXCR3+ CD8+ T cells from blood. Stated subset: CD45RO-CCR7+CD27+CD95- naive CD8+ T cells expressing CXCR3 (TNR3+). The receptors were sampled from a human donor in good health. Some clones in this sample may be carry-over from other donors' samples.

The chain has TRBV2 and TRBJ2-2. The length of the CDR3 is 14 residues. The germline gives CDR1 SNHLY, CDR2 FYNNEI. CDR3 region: CASSEAESDGELFF.

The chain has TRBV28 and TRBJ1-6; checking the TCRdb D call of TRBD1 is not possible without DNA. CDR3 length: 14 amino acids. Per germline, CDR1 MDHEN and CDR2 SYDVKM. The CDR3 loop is CASRPTGETSPLHF.

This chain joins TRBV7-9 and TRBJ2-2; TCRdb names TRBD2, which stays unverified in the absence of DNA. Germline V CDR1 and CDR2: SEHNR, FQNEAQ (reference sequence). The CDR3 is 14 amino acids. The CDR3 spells CAIPDRPSSGELFF.

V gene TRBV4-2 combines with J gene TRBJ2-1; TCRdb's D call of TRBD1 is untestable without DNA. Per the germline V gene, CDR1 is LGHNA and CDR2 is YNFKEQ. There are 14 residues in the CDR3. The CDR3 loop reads CASSQEPGDNEQFF.